This passage covers 19 T cell receptor beta chains from one sample sequenced in a study of blood T cell repertoires in COVID-19. The data were produced by immunoSEQ multiplex PCR, yet TCRdb's version contains in-frame clones alone and is incomplete. The sample includes fewer than 110,000 clones, less than 90% of them seen just once. Sequenced material: peripheral blood. The receptors shown here come from a human donor in a cohort sampled during active COVID-19.

This clone was seen a handful of times. This rearrangement joins TRBV6-5 to TRBJ2-5, with D uncertain. CDR1 is MNHEY and CDR2 is SVGAGI in the germline V gene. The V end lost 6 bases, the J end lost 1 base, and 12 bases lay between the germline ends. This CDR3 has 14 residues. Written as DNA, the CDR3 is TGTGCCAGCAGCCCCACACAGCTCCAAGAGACCCAGTACTTC. Amino acid sequence: CASSPTQLQETQYF.

This chain joins TRBV5-1 and TRBJ2-3; a weak D match, TRBD2 (5 bases). The CDR3 runs to 13 residues. V shed 3 bases and J shed 3 bases, with 8 bases lying between them. Germline V gives CDR1 SGHRS, CDR2 YFSETQ. The chain's CDR3 is CASSSGMTDTQYF. The DNA of the CDR3 is TGCGCCAGCAGCTCGGGAATGACAGATACGCAGTATTTT.

CDR3 loop: CASSRSGITEAFF. The CDR3 DNA is TGTGCCAGCAGCCGGTCGGGGATCACTGAAGCTTTCTTT. The rearrangement joins TRBV5-8 to TRBJ1-1; no firm D call. The CDR3 spans 13 residues. The germline CDR1 and CDR2 sequences are SGHTS and YDEGEE. V was shortened by 4 bases and J by 4 bases, with 11 bases between the two germline ends.

The chain carries TRBV7-2 and TRBJ1-6; 10 nucleotides match TRBD1. This CDR3 comprises 17 residues. Germline V gives CDR1 SGHTA, CDR2 FQGNSA. V gave up 5 bases and J gave up 8 bases; unmatched junction bases: 12. The CDR3 nucleotides read TGTGCCAGCAGCCCAAGGTCCCAGGGACAGGGGTATTCACCCCTCCACTTT. Protein: CASSPRSQGQGYSPLHF.

The CDR3 region has the DNA TGTGCCAGCAGTCTGATGAACAGAGATACGCAGTATTTT. Protein sequence: CASSLMNRDTQYF. The rearrangement uses TRBV3-1 (or the pseudogene TRBV3-2) and TRBJ2-3; D ambiguous. The CDR3 runs 13 residues. V lost 6 bases and J 5 bases, leaving 12 bases between the germline ends. In germline, CDR1 is LGHDT, CDR2 YNNKEL (reference sequence).

This chain joins TRBV7-2 and TRBJ1-2; 8 positions match TRBD1. The CDR3 extends over 12 amino acids. Germline CDR1 reads SGHTA; CDR2 reads FQGNSA. The V gene end was trimmed by 6 bases and the J gene end by 8 bases; junction bases not matched to a gene: 5. CDR3 sequence (DNA): TGTGCCAGCAGTCGGACAGGGCCCGGCTACACCTTC. Residues: CASSRTGPGYTF.

CDR3 sequence: CACRTSGAPNTQYF. DNA for the CDR3: TGCGCCTGCCGGACTAGCGGGGCCCCCAATACGCAGTATTTT. The chain carries TRBV10-2 and TRBJ2-3; 12 nucleotides align to TRBD2. V shed 11 bases, J shed 7 bases, and the junction held 10 bases outside the gene matches. Per germline, CDR1 WSHSY and CDR2 SAAADI. CDR3 size: 14 residues.

This chain links TRBV6-5 with TRBJ1-4, with TRBD1 as a possible D gene (5 bases). The germline V gene encodes CDR1 MNHEY and CDR2 SVGAGI. The V end was cut by 0 bases, the J end by 10 bases, with 15 bases between. This CDR3 has 15 residues. This CDR3 reads CASSYSDSPGGKLFF. DNA for the CDR3: TGTGCCAGCAGTTACTCAGACAGCCCGGGGGGAAAACTGTTTTTT.

This chain links TRBV7-2 with TRBJ2-7, with 7 bases matching TRBD2. The germline V gene encodes CDR1 SGHTA and CDR2 FQGNSA. V dropped 5 bases and J dropped 4; count of bases not matched to a gene: 8. The CDR3 spans 14 residues. The CDR3 spells CASSTAGTNYEQYF. For the CDR3, the DNA is TGTGCCAGCAGCACCGCCGGGACTAATTACGAGCAGTACTTC.

This clone was picked up one time. In nucleotides, the CDR3 is TGTGCCAGCAGCGCTAGCGGGAGGGGCGCAGATACGCAGTATTTT. Translation gives CASSASGRGADTQYF. The V and J genes are TRBV9 and TRBJ2-3; 12 bases match TRBD2. V was pared by 3 bases and J by 4 bases, with 3 bases of the junction left unmatched. The germline CDR1 and CDR2 sequences are SGDLS and YYNGEE. The CDR3 spans 15 residues. The full variable domain, with the rest looked up from reference TRBV9 and TRBJ2-3, is DSGVTQTPKHLITATGQRVTLRCSPRSGDLSVYWYQQSLDQGLQFLIQYYNGEERAKGNILERFSAQQFPDLHSELNLSSLELGDSALYFCASSASGRGADTQYFGPGTRLTVL.

The sample holds one count of this clone. The chain recombines TRBV6-1 with TRBJ1-5; D is undetermined. The V and J ends lost 3 bases and 9 bases respectively, with 9 bases between them. Germline CDR1 and CDR2: MNHNS and SASEGT. The CDR3 runs to 12 residues. The CDR3 loop reads CASSDSRRPQHF. DNA for the CDR3: TGTGCCAGCAGTGACAGTCGAAGGCCCCAGCATTTT.

The chain is built from TRBV19 and TRBJ2-1; TRBD1 aligns across 9 bases. CDR1 is LNHDA, CDR2 SQIVND, per germline (reference sequence). V lost 7 bases to trimming and J lost 4 bases; unmatched junction nucleotides: 5. The CDR3 is made up of 14 amino acids. For the CDR3, the DNA is TGTGCCAGTAAGGGGGGGACAGGGTACAATGAGCAGTTCTTC. Its translation is CASKGGTGYNEQFF. The full variable domain, in which reference TRBV19 and TRBJ2-1 provide the parts outside the CDR3, is DGGITQSPKYLFRKEGQNVTLSCEQNLNHDAMYWYRQDPGQGLRLIYYSQIVNDFQKGDIAEGYSVSREKKESFPLTVTSAQKNPTAFYLCASKGGTGYNEQFFGPGTRLTVL.

The gene calls are TRBV7-2 and TRBJ2-5, with D maybe TRBD1 (6 bases). Germline V gene data show CDR1 as SGHTA and CDR2 as FQGNSA. CDR3 size: 13 residues. Trimming pared 5 bases from V and 2 bases from J, leaving 9 bases between. In DNA form, the CDR3 reads TGTGCCAGCAGCCCCGGACAGCAAGAGACCCAGTACTTC. It encodes CASSPGQQETQYF.

The chain uses TRBV2 and TRBJ2-2, with 10 bases lining up with TRBD2. The length of the CDR3 is 16 residues. Trimming at V came to 6 bases and at J to 5 bases, leaving 9 bases not matched to a gene. Germline CDR1 SNHLY, CDR2 FYNNEI. CDR3 protein: CASRETSGRVTGELFF. DNA of the CDR3: TGTGCCAGCAGGGAGACTAGCGGGCGGGTGACCGGGGAGCTGTTTTTT.

This clone appeared a single time. The rearrangement uses TRBV2 and TRBJ2-7; 11 bases match TRBD1. This CDR3 is built from 15 residues. Losses at the gene ends were 2 bases for V and 6 bases for J; bases not matched to a gene: 6. The V gene's germline CDR1 is SNHLY and CDR2 FYNNEI. The CDR3 here is CASSERRGQGAEQYV. CDR3 in DNA: TGTGCCAGCAGTGAAAGGCGAGGACAGGGGGCCGAGCAGTACGTC.

The chain couples TRBV7-2 to TRBJ2-1; 14 bases agree with TRBD2. The CDR3 contains 15 residues. CDR1 and CDR2 (germline): SGHTA, FQGNSA. Unmatched junction bases numbered 4, after V lost 4 bases and J lost 8 bases. The CDR3 sequence: CASSSGLAGEDEQFF. CDR3 nucleotides: TGTGCCAGCAGCTCGGGACTAGCGGGAGAAGATGAGCAGTTCTTC. The whole variable domain, filled in from reference TRBV7-2 and TRBJ2-1, reads GAGVSQSPSNKVTEKGKDVELRCDPISGHTALYWYRQSLGQGLEFLIYFQGNSAPDKSGLPSDRFSAERTGGSVSTLTIQRTQQEDSAVYLCASSSGLAGEDEQFFGPGTRLTVL.

The genes are TRBV18 and TRBJ1-1; D ambiguous. V was trimmed by 2 bases and J by 4 bases, leaving 14 bases between them. The CDR3 extends over 15 amino acids. The germline V gene encodes CDR1 KGHSH and CDR2 LQKENI. The CDR3 bases are TGTGCCAGCTCACCATCCGGGAATGAGGGCACTGAAGCTTTCTTT. Translation gives CASSPSGNEGTEAFF.

The gene calls are TRBV6-2 or TRBV6-3 and TRBJ2-1; D is possibly TRBD2 (5 bases). Per germline, CDR1 MNHEY and CDR2 SVGEGT. The V end was cut by 0 bases, the J end by 7 bases, with 10 bases between. The CDR3 has 14 amino acids. The CDR3 region is CASSYSLTRNEQFF. The CDR3 DNA reads as TGTGCCAGCAGTTACTCGCTTACTAGGAATGAGCAGTTCTTC.

The chain joins TRBV27 to TRBJ2-1; possibly TRBD1 for D (6 bases). There are 13 residues in the CDR3. The germline gives CDR1 MNHEY, CDR2 SMNVEV (reference sequence). With 6 bases removed from V and 7 bases from J, the gap between germline ends came to 13 bases. CDR3 DNA: TGTGCCAGCAGAGCAGCAGGGGAGAATGAGCAGTTCTTC. Protein product: CASRAAGENEQFF.